The rows below give T cell receptor beta chains drawn from one sample of a study of blood T cells in healthy people across ages. TCRdb recomputed calls from the 5' RACE reads with MiXCR, one row per CDR3 protein. This table holds approximately 800,000 distinct CDR3 sequences, about 53% found once. Sequences were obtained from blood. The receptors derive from an older man in good health. Both conserved end residues are part of each CDR3. The order of the fields is V gene, D gene, clone size, J gene, CDR3 protein, CDR3 DNA. A D gene is named only where the DNA matches it firmly. Size tells how often a clone was seen (once, few, many) or the class of an expanded clone, and some rows leave it out.

TRBV6-5	TRBD2	once	TRBJ2-5	CASSYGVAGVETQYF	TGTGCCAGCAGTTATGGGGTAGCGGGAGTAGAGACCCAGTACTTC
TRBV7-8	TRBD1	-	TRBJ2-7	CASSPQLTLDRILREQYF	TGTGCCAGCAGCCCTCAGCTTACATTGGACAGGATCCTCCGCGAGCAGTACTTC
TRBV2	-	-	TRBJ1-3	CASSVLGYSGNTIYF	TGTGCCAGCAGTGTCCTGGGTTACTCTGGAAACACCATATATTTT
TRBV3-1	-	many	TRBJ2-5	CASSQGTETQYF	TGTGCCAGCAGCCAAGGCACGGAGACCCAGTACTTC
TRBV7-8	-	-	TRBJ1-2	CASSVGGGGRGYTF	TGTGCCAGCAGCGTAGGGGGGGGTGGTCGTGGCTACACCTTC
TRBV5-1	TRBD2	-	TRBJ2-7	CASSPGLAGVGYEQYF	TGCGCCAGCAGTCCTGGACTAGCGGGAGTAGGTTACGAGCAGTACTTC
TRBV3-1	TRBD1	-	TRBJ1-2	CASSRLGQGADGYTF	TGTGCCAGCAGCCGATTGGGACAGGGGGCGGACGGCTACACCTTC
TRBV4-2	-	-	TRBJ2-6	CATTDSLRGVSGANVLTF	TGTGCCACCACGGACAGTTTGAGAGGGGTGTCTGGGGCCAACGTCCTGACTTTC
TRBV11-2	-	-	TRBJ2-7	CASSPRGGGWVEQYF	TGTGCCAGCAGCCCGCGGGGAGGGGGATGGGTCGAGCAGTACTTC
TRBV5-6	-	-	TRBJ1-2	CASSSPRQDNYGYTF	TGTGCCAGCAGCTCCCCGCGACAGGATAACTATGGCTACACCTTC
TRBV20-1	TRBD2	-	TRBJ2-5	CSARLPEIKRSGRAGETQYF	TGCAGTGCTAGATTACCCGAAATTAAAAGGAGCGGGAGGGCAGGGGAGACCCAGTACTTC
TRBV4-1	-	once	TRBJ1-1	CASSQDKAGAGGAGMNTEAFF	TGCGCCAGCAGCCAAGATAAGGCTGGGGCAGGCGGTGCCGGGATGAACACTGAAGCTTTCTTT
TRBV29-1	-	-	TRBJ1-2	CSIEDLERSYGYTF	TGCAGCATTGAAGATCTAGAGAGATCCTATGGCTACACCTTC
TRBV7-2	TRBD1	-	TRBJ2-3	CASSPRQGRKDTQYF	TGTGCCAGCAGCCCTAGACAGGGGCGAAAAGATACGCAGTATTTT
TRBV29-1	TRBD2	-	TRBJ2-7	CSVADRTSGRIYEQYF	TGCAGCGTTGCGGACCGTACTAGCGGGAGGATCTACGAGCAGTACTTC
TRBV7-2	TRBD1	-	TRBJ1-5	CASSAQGTAQHF	TGTGCCAGCAGCGCCCAAGGGACAGCCCAGCATTTT
TRBV7-9	TRBD1	few	TRBJ1-2	CASSFRTGDGYTF	TGTGCCAGCAGCTTCCGGACAGGGGATGGCTACACCTTC
TRBV24-1	TRBD2	-	TRBJ2-1	CATSAGTSGRGEQFF	TGTGCCACCAGCGCCGGGACTAGCGGGAGAGGTGAGCAGTTCTTC
TRBV28	TRBD2	-	TRBJ2-3	CASSYTGTSSNTQYF	TGTGCCAGCAGTTACACCGGGACTAGCTCAAATACGCAGTATTTT
TRBV20-1	-	few	TRBJ1-2	CSARPGRTSYGYTF	TGCAGTGCTAGACCGGGCAGAACCTCCTATGGCTACACCTTC
TRBV5-1	-	-	TRBJ1-2	CASSYKDTANYGYTF	TGCGCCAGCAGTTATAAGGACACAGCTAACTATGGCTACACCTTC
TRBV9	TRBD2	-	TRBJ2-6	CASSLSGGSSGANVLTF	TGTGCCAGCAGCCTTAGCGGGGGGAGCTCTGGGGCCAACGTCCTGACTTTC
TRBV20-1	-	-	TRBJ2-5	CSAGTVYQETQYF	TGCAGTGCCGGGACGGTGTACCAAGAGACCCAGTACTTC
TRBV12-3/TRBV12-4	TRBD2	few	TRBJ2-3	CASSLSAGGTQYAYF	TGTGCCAGCAGTTTATCGGCGGGAGGCACCCAATACGCGTATTTT
TRBV5-1	-	few	TRBJ2-5	CASSLEGGGETQYF	TGCGCCAGCAGCTTGGAGGGGGGCGGAGAGACCCAGTACTTC
TRBV12-3/TRBV12-4	-	-	TRBJ1-2	CASSLIGAYGYTF	TGTGCCAGCAGTTTAATTGGAGCCTATGGCTACACCTTC